The 19 T cell receptor beta chains listed next were all sequenced from one sample in a study of molecular identifiers for immune sequencing clone quantification. MiXCR, run by TCRdb on the PCR reads, gives a single entry per CDR3 protein. The sample shows about 640,000 distinct CDR3 sequences, 20% of them seen only once. The sequenced sample was naive CD8+ T cells from blood, with Jurkat cell RNA spiked in. Subset: FACS-sorted CD8+CD4-CCR7+CD45RA+ naive T cells. The origin of the receptors is a human donor in good health. Some libraries in this study had Jurkat cell RNA spiked in.

For this clonotype: This may arise from a read error, as a much more abundant clone is one base away. The chain links TRBV6-5 to TRBJ2-3; 8 bases fit TRBD2. V was clipped by 4 bases and J by 5 bases; unmatched bases: 17. Germline V CDR1 and CDR2: MNHEY, SVGAGI. The CDR3 runs 18 residues. CDR3 sequence reads: CASSSSELAVPPQDTQYF. The CDR3 bases are TGTGCCAGCAGTTCCTCGGAACTAGCGGTTCCCCCGCAAGATACGCAGTATTTT.

This clonotype was seen at least ten times. The rearrangement joins TRBV13 to TRBJ1-2; the D gene is possibly TRBD1 (6 bases). The germline CDR1 and CDR2 sequences are PRHDT and FYEKMQ (reference sequence). V was clipped by 6 bases and J by 1 base, with 15 bases between them. This CDR3 is built from 15 residues. The CDR3 sequence: CASSLIQGHNYGYTF. The CDR3 nucleotides are TGTGCCAGCAGTTTAATACAGGGACATAACTATGGCTACACCTTC.

At least ten counts were recorded for this clonotype. V and J are TRBV7-8 and TRBJ2-2; 7 bases agree with TRBD1. The CDR3 is made up of 14 amino acids. Trimming took 3 bases from V and 3 from J; bases not matched to a gene: 1. Germline-derived CDR1 and CDR2 are SGHVS and FQNEAQ. The CDR3 coding sequence is TGTGCCAGCAGCTTGGGACAGTACACCGGGGAGCTGTTTTTT. Amino acid sequence: CASSLGQYTGELFF.

Points on this clonotype: This may arise from a read error, as a much more abundant clone is one base away. Because the CDR3 is missing its conserved closing phenylalanine or tryptophan, this is likely a read error. The chain has TRBV28 and TRBJ1-1; D gene unclear. Trimming shortened V by 5 bases and J by 3 bases, and 10 bases separated the two germline ends. The CDR3 contains 13 residues. Germline values: CDR1 MDHEN, CDR2 SYDVKM. The CDR3 protein is CASSPDGYTEAFL. The CDR3 DNA sequence: TGTGCCAGCAGTCCGGACGGTTACACTGAAGCTTTCCTT.

This clonotype was recorded many times. V usage is TRBV24-1 and J usage is TRBJ2-3; 12 nucleotides align to TRBD2. J lost 2 bases, V lost 4 bases, and 6 bases had no gene match. CDR1 KGHDR and CDR2 SFDVKD come from the germline V gene. CDR3 length equals 17 residues. The CDR3 reads CATSEEGLAGLTDTQYF. CDR3 in DNA: TGTGCCACCAGTGAAGAAGGACTAGCGGGACTCACAGATACGCAGTATTTT.

V usage is TRBV3-1 and J usage is TRBJ2-3; 9 bases agree with TRBD2. The CDR3 covers 16 residues. The germline CDR1 and CDR2 sequences are LGHDT and YNNKEL (reference sequence). Trimming cost V 4 bases and J 1 base; bases outside gene matches: 6. The CDR3 spells CASSPGLARGTDTQYF. CDR3 sequence (DNA): TGTGCCAGCAGCCCCGGACTAGCGCGGGGCACAGATACGCAGTATTTT.

This clonotype showed up many times. The rearrangement links TRBV6-5 to TRBJ1-4; 7 nucleotides line up with TRBD1. Unmatched junction bases numbered 6, after V lost 1 base and J lost 7 bases. Germline-derived CDR1 and CDR2 are MNHEY and SVGAGI. The length of the CDR3 is 15 residues. CDR3 region: CASSYLGGAGEKLFF. CDR3 in DNA: TGTGCCAGCAGTTACTTAGGGGGCGCGGGTGAAAAACTGTTTTTT.

This clonotype appeared many times. The rearrangement joins TRBV30 to TRBJ2-3; D remains unclear. The germline V and J ends were trimmed by 1 base and 2 bases, with 19 bases remaining between them. Germline-derived CDR1 and CDR2 are GTSNPN and SVGIG (reference sequence). The CDR3 is 17 residues long. The CDR3 DNA reads as TGTGCCTGGAGTGCCCCCGCAAGGAGCCCCGCCACAGATACGCAGTATTTT. It yields the protein CAWSAPARSPATDTQYF.

The chain is built from TRBV12-5 and TRBJ2-7; D may match TRBD1 or TRBD2 (5 bases each). V was trimmed by 1 base and J by 1 base, leaving 26 bases between them. Per the germline V gene, CDR1 is LGHNT and CDR2 is FRNRAP. The CDR3 has 20 residues. CDR3 nucleotide sequence: TGTGCTAGTGGTTTGGCCTCATTTCGGGGAAGATCAGGGCCATCCTACGAGCAGTACTTC. As protein: CASGLASFRGRSGPSYEQYF.

Remarks on this clonotype: A much larger clone is a single base away; this may be a read error. This chain links TRBV5-1 with TRBJ1-1, with D unresolved. The CDR3 is 14 residues long. In germline, CDR1 is SGHRS, CDR2 YFSETQ. The germline V and J ends were trimmed by 3 bases and 0 bases, with 9 bases remaining between them. CDR3 coding DNA: TGCGCCAGCAGCTATAGACTTATGAACACTGAAGCTTTCTTT. Protein product: CASSYRLMNTEAFF.

This clonotype has ten or more counts. The V call is TRBV19, the J call TRBJ2-1; TRBD1 matches 12 bases. The CDR3 is made up of 15 amino acids. Germline V CDR1 and CDR2: LNHDA, SQIVND (reference sequence). J gave up 4 bases and V 3 bases, and 1 base lay outside the gene matches. Here the CDR3 DNA reads TGTGCCAGTAGTATGGGACAGGGGGCGTACAATGAGCAGTTCTTC. Its translation: CASSMGQGAYNEQFF.

This clonotype was recorded many times. The chain couples TRBV30 to TRBJ2-3, with a weak D call TRBD1 (7 bases). V was pared by 4 bases and J by 0 bases, with 11 bases between. The CDR3 is 14 amino acids. The germline V gene has CDR1 GTSNPN and CDR2 SVGIG (reference sequence). The CDR3 DNA reads as TGTGCCTGGACTGCGGGACAGAGCACAGATACGCAGTATTTT. Its protein is CAWTAGQSTDTQYF.

This clonotype came up a few times. The chain is built from TRBV29-1 and TRBJ1-3, with D possibly being TRBD1 (6 bases). Deletions cut 0 bases from V and 0 bases from J, with 12 bases between. The CDR3 contains 16 residues. Per germline, CDR1 SQVTM and CDR2 ANQGSEA. In DNA form, the CDR3 reads TGCAGCGTTGAAGATGTCTGGGGGCTCTCTGGAAACACCATATATTTT. Translation gives CSVEDVWGLSGNTIYF.

Worth noting for this clonotype: The junction departs from germline at one end; a sequencing error may be responsible. J is TRBJ2-1 and V is TRBV5-3; 10 bases are shared with TRBD2. TRBV5-3 carries the ORF label, with uncertain function. The CDR3 sequence is 17 residues long. The DNA for the CDR3 is TGTGCCAGCAGCTTTGATGGAGCGGGAGGGCCCTACAATGAGCAGTTCTTC. Amino acids: CASSFDGAGGPYNEQFF.

This clonotype was recorded many times. V and J are TRBV11-2 and TRBJ1-1; D call uncertain. V gave up 11 bases and J gave up 1 base, with 14 bases separating them. CDR3 length: 13 amino acids. Germline lookup yields CDR1 SGHAT and CDR2 FQNNGV. The CDR3 protein is CAYKNDGNTEAFF. As DNA, the CDR3 is TGTGCCTATAAAAACGACGGGAACACTGAAGCTTTCTTT.

On this clonotype: Given a much more abundant clone one base away, this may be a read error. Because the CDR3 is missing its conserved closing phenylalanine or tryptophan, this is likely a read error. This rearrangement joins TRBV12-5 to TRBJ1-1; the D is unclear. V lost 6 bases and J 8 bases, leaving 13 bases between the germline ends. The CDR3 length is 12 residues. Germline values: CDR1 LGHNT, CDR2 FRNRAP. The CDR3 DNA reads TGTGCTAGTGGCCCGGACCTTGGGGAAGCTTTCTTA. It is translated as CASGPDLGEAFL.

This sequence joins TRBV2 and TRBJ2-7, with D tentatively TRBD1 or TRBD2 (5 bases each). V was cut by 3 bases and J by 1 base, with 22 bases left in between. CDR3 length: 18 residues. Germline CDR1 and CDR2: SNHLY and FYNNEI. CDR3 coding DNA: TGTGCCAGCAGTGAGGATTCGAGGGGTGTCTTTACTTCCTACGAGCAGTACTTC. It translates to CASSEDSRGVFTSYEQYF.

V usage is TRBV27 and J usage is TRBJ2-1, with 8 bases that match TRBD1. In germline, CDR1 is MNHEY, CDR2 SMNVEV (reference sequence). This CDR3 has 15 amino acids. Trimming removed 2 bases from V and 4 bases from J; junction bases left unmatched: 4. The CDR3 loop is CASSLEQGGYNEQFF. The CDR3 bases are TGTGCCAGCAGTTTAGAACAGGGGGGATACAATGAGCAGTTCTTC.

In regard to this clonotype: A single base separates this from a much larger clone, so it may be a read error. V is TRBV6-5 and J is TRBJ2-5; 9 bases agree with TRBD1. CDR1 and CDR2 from the germline V gene are MNHEY and SVGAGI. V lost 5 bases, J lost 2 bases, and 6 bases stayed unmatched. This CDR3 spans 15 amino acids. CDR3 nucleotide sequence: TGTGCCAGCAGTGGGTCCGGGACAGGGCAAGAGACCCAGTACTTC. Protein sequence: CASSGSGTGQETQYF.